These T cell receptor beta chains were read from a single sample in a study of cytomegalovirus exposure and HLA in healthy donors. Clones were sequenced by immunoSEQ multiplex PCR, and TCRdb holds only the in-frame ones, with some missing. The table records fewer than 120,000 clones, approximately 89% of them present only once. Specimen: PBMCs. These receptors all stem from a woman between 18 and 29 years old in good health and CMV-seronegative. Each CDR3 is given with its conserved first and last residue. Fields, in order: J gene, clone size, D gene, V gene, CDR3 DNA, CDR3 protein. D genes are given only for firm matches. Only some rows state a clone size, as once, few, many or a class for expanded clones.

J gene: TRBJ1-1
clone size: NA
D gene: TRBD1
V gene: TRBV10-3
CDR3 DNA: TGTGCCATCAGTATACAGGGGATCACTGAAGCTTTCTTT
CDR3 protein: CAISIQGITEAFF

J gene: TRBJ2-7
clone size: NA
D gene: NA
V gene: TRBV27
CDR3 DNA: TGTGCCAGCAGTATACCGGACAGATACTACGAGCAGTACTTC
CDR3 protein: CASSIPDRYYEQYF

J gene: TRBJ2-7
clone size: NA
D gene: NA
V gene: TRBV7-8
CDR3 DNA: TGTGCCAGCAGCTTCGGCTCCGGGACTGCCTCCTACGAGCAGTACTTC
CDR3 protein: CASSFGSGTASYEQYF

J gene: TRBJ1-2
clone size: NA
D gene: TRBD1
V gene: TRBV27
CDR3 DNA: TGTGCCAGCAGTTTACCAGGACAGGATGAAAATGGCTACACCTTC
CDR3 protein: CASSLPGQDENGYTF

J gene: TRBJ2-2
clone size: NA
D gene: NA
V gene: TRBV10-3
CDR3 DNA: TGTGCCATCACCCAGCAGACACTTGGGTCCGGGGAGCTGTTTTTT
CDR3 protein: CAITQQTLGSGELFF

J gene: TRBJ2-7
clone size: NA
D gene: NA
V gene: TRBV5-1
CDR3 DNA: TGCGCCAGCAGCTTGGTACAGGACGAGCAGTACTTC
CDR3 protein: CASSLVQDEQYF

J gene: TRBJ2-5
clone size: NA
D gene: NA
V gene: TRBV5-1
CDR3 DNA: TGCGCCAGCAGCTCTGGAGCGGGAGAGACCCAGTACTTC
CDR3 protein: CASSSGAGETQYF

J gene: TRBJ2-7
clone size: NA
D gene: NA
V gene: TRBV4-3
CDR3 DNA: TGCGCCAGCAGCCAAGATGTCCAGGGCCCCTACGAGCAGTACTTC
CDR3 protein: CASSQDVQGPYEQYF

J gene: TRBJ2-1
clone size: NA
D gene: TRBD1
V gene: TRBV5-4
CDR3 DNA: TGTGCCAGCAGCAAGGGACAGGGCCCTGAGCAGTTCTTC
CDR3 protein: CASSKGQGPEQFF

J gene: TRBJ2-7
clone size: few
D gene: NA
V gene: TRBV13
CDR3 DNA: TGTGCCAGCAAACGGCGGGCCGACTACGAGCAGTACTTC
CDR3 protein: CASKRRADYEQYF

J gene: TRBJ2-1
clone size: NA
D gene: TRBD1
V gene: TRBV4-2
CDR3 DNA: TGTGCCAGCAGCCACGAGACAGGGTTGAATGAGCAGTTCTTC
CDR3 protein: CASSHETGLNEQFF

J gene: TRBJ2-7
clone size: few
D gene: NA
V gene: TRBV18
CDR3 DNA: TGTGCCAGCTCACCATCAGGGGACGAGCAGTACTTC
CDR3 protein: CASSPSGDEQYF

J gene: TRBJ1-2
clone size: NA
D gene: NA
V gene: TRBV7-2
CDR3 DNA: TGTGCCAGCAGCCCAACTTTTCAGGGAGGGGACTATGGCTACACCTTC
CDR3 protein: CASSPTFQGGDYGYTF

J gene: TRBJ2-5
clone size: NA
D gene: NA
V gene: TRBV2
CDR3 DNA: TGTGCCAGCAGTACCGGGACACCCGAGTACTTC
CDR3 protein: CASSTGTPEYF

J gene: TRBJ1-2
clone size: NA
D gene: NA
V gene: TRBV7-2
CDR3 DNA: TGTGCCAGCAGGGGCAGGCTTAACTATGGCTACACCTTC
CDR3 protein: CASRGRLNYGYTF

J gene: TRBJ2-7
clone size: NA
D gene: TRBD2
V gene: TRBV4-2
CDR3 DNA: TGTGCCAGCAGCCAAGATCGGACTAGCGGCGAGCAGTACTTC
CDR3 protein: CASSQDRTSGEQYF

J gene: TRBJ2-3
clone size: NA
D gene: TRBD2
V gene: TRBV6-1
CDR3 DNA: TGTGCCAGCAGATCGATAAGCGGGAGAACAGATACGCAGTATTTT
CDR3 protein: CASRSISGRTDTQYF

J gene: TRBJ2-7
clone size: NA
D gene: TRBD2
V gene: TRBV4-1
CDR3 DNA: TGCGCCAGCAGCCCCTACAGCGGGGGGGGGTACGAGCAGTACTTC
CDR3 protein: CASSPYSGGGYEQYF

J gene: TRBJ1-2
clone size: NA
D gene: TRBD1
V gene: TRBV10-3
CDR3 DNA: TGTGCCATCAGCCGGACAGGCGACTATGGCTACACCTTC
CDR3 protein: CAISRTGDYGYTF

J gene: TRBJ2-2
clone size: NA
D gene: NA
V gene: TRBV6-4
CDR3 DNA: TGTGCCAGCAGTGCAGGGAACACCGGGGAGCTGTTTTTT
CDR3 protein: CASSAGNTGELFF

J gene: TRBJ2-1
clone size: NA
D gene: NA
V gene: TRBV7-2
CDR3 DNA: TGTGCCAGCAGCCGAGGGAAGGGGGTCAATGAGCAGTTCTTC
CDR3 protein: CASSRGKGVNEQFF

J gene: TRBJ1-1
clone size: NA
D gene: NA
V gene: TRBV7-3
CDR3 DNA: TGTGCCAGCAGCTCGAACTCAGGGGTTATATCGAACACTGAAGCTTTCTTT
CDR3 protein: CASSSNSGVISNTEAFF

J gene: TRBJ1-3
clone size: NA
D gene: TRBD1
V gene: TRBV5-4
CDR3 DNA: TGTGCCAGCAGCCTAAGGACAGGGGCTGGAAACACCATATATTTT
CDR3 protein: CASSLRTGAGNTIYF

J gene: TRBJ2-1
clone size: NA
D gene: TRBD2
V gene: TRBV30
CDR3 DNA: TGTGCCGGGATACGGCGGGAGGGCCCCCCCAATGAGCAGTTCTTC
CDR3 protein: CAGIRREGPPNEQFF

J gene: TRBJ2-1
clone size: NA
D gene: TRBD1
V gene: TRBV30
CDR3 DNA: TGTGCCTGGAGGTGGGACAGCTCCTACAATGAGCAGTTCTTC
CDR3 protein: CAWRWDSSYNEQFF

J gene: TRBJ2-7
clone size: NA
D gene: NA
V gene: TRBV7-2
CDR3 DNA: TGTGCCAGCAGCTTAGGGCTGATCAGCTCCTACGAGCAGTACTTC
CDR3 protein: CASSLGLISSYEQYF

J gene: TRBJ1-5
clone size: NA
D gene: NA
V gene: TRBV30
CDR3 DNA: TGTGCCTGGAGTCCGATCGTTAGGGGTGGGAGCAATCAGCCCCAGCATTTT
CDR3 protein: CAWSPIVRGGSNQPQHF

J gene: TRBJ2-7
clone size: once
D gene: NA
V gene: TRBV6-6
CDR3 DNA: TGTGCCAGCAGTTACTCGGCGGAGCGCTCCTACGAGCAGTACTTC
CDR3 protein: CASSYSAERSYEQYF

J gene: TRBJ1-3
clone size: once
D gene: NA
V gene: TRBV6-1
CDR3 DNA: TGTGCCAGCAGTGTACAGGGAACTGGAAACACCATATATTTT
CDR3 protein: CASSVQGTGNTIYF

J gene: TRBJ1-5
clone size: NA
D gene: NA
V gene: TRBV27
CDR3 DNA: TGTGCCAGCACCACCAGTCGGACGGGGTGGGATCAGCCCCAGCATTTT
CDR3 protein: CASTTSRTGWDQPQHF

J gene: TRBJ2-7
clone size: NA
D gene: NA
V gene: TRBV9
CDR3 DNA: TGTGCCAGCAGCGTAGAACCGACACCATCCTACGAGCAGTACTTC
CDR3 protein: CASSVEPTPSYEQYF

J gene: TRBJ2-5
clone size: NA
D gene: TRBD2
V gene: TRBV7-2
CDR3 DNA: TGTGCCAGCAGCCCCCAGACTAGCCTTTCCTCAGAGACCCAGTACTTC
CDR3 protein: CASSPQTSLSSETQYF

J gene: TRBJ1-1
clone size: NA
D gene: NA
V gene: TRBV10-3
CDR3 DNA: TGTGCCATCAGCGAAGACAGGTCATACACTGAAGCTTTCTTT
CDR3 protein: CAISEDRSYTEAFF

J gene: TRBJ1-2
clone size: NA
D gene: NA
V gene: TRBV5-1
CDR3 DNA: TGCGCCAGCAGCTTTGGGGGGGCGGATGGCTACACCTTC
CDR3 protein: CASSFGGADGYTF

J gene: TRBJ1-3
clone size: NA
D gene: NA
V gene: TRBV18
CDR3 DNA: TGTGCCAGCTCACCAATGGCAGGCTCTGGAAACACCATATATTTT
CDR3 protein: CASSPMAGSGNTIYF

J gene: TRBJ2-3
clone size: NA
D gene: TRBD2
V gene: TRBV19
CDR3 DNA: TGTGCCAGCGCTAGGACTAGTTGGACAGATACGCAGTATTTT
CDR3 protein: CASARTSWTDTQYF

J gene: TRBJ2-4
clone size: NA
D gene: NA
V gene: TRBV2
CDR3 DNA: TGTGCCAGCCGGGGGTGGGGCAAAAACATTCAGTACTTC
CDR3 protein: CASRGWGKNIQYF

J gene: TRBJ1-2
clone size: NA
D gene: NA
V gene: TRBV15
CDR3 DNA: TGTGCCACCAGCAGGCCTTCTAGAGGGCGGGACGAGAATGGCTACACCTTC
CDR3 protein: CATSRPSRGRDENGYTF

J gene: TRBJ2-3
clone size: NA
D gene: NA
V gene: TRBV7-3
CDR3 DNA: TGTGCCAGCAGCCTCACAGGCCTGAATACGCAGTATTTT
CDR3 protein: CASSLTGLNTQYF

J gene: TRBJ2-1
clone size: once
D gene: TRBD2
V gene: TRBV4-3
CDR3 DNA: TGCGCCTCAGGCGGCGGGAGGGCCAGGGAGCAGTTCTTC
CDR3 protein: CASGGGRAREQFF

J gene: TRBJ2-2
clone size: NA
D gene: TRBD1
V gene: TRBV6-5
CDR3 DNA: TGTGCCAGCAGTGGACAGGGGCTCCCAGGTGGGGAGCTGTTTTTT
CDR3 protein: CASSGQGLPGGELFF

J gene: TRBJ1-1
clone size: NA
D gene: NA
V gene: TRBV10-2
CDR3 DNA: TGCGCCAGCAGAAACAGTGGGACTGAAGCTTTCTTT
CDR3 protein: CASRNSGTEAFF